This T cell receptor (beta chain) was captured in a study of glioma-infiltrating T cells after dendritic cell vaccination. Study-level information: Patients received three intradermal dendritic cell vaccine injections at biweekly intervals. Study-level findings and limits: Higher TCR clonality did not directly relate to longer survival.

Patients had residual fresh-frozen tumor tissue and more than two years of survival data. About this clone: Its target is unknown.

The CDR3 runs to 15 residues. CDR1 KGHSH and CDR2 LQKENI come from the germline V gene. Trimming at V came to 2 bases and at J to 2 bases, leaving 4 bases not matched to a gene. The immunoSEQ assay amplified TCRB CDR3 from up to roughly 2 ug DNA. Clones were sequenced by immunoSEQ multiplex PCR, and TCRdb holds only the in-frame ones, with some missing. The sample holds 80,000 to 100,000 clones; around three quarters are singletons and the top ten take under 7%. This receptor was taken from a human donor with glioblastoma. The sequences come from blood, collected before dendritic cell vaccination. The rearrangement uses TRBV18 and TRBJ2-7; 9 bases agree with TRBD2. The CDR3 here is CASSPRAGGTYEQYF. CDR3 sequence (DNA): TGTGCCAGCTCACCAAGAGCGGGAGGTACCTACGAGCAGTACTTC. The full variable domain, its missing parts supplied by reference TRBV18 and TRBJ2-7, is NAGVMQNPRHLVRRRGQEARLRCSPMKGHSHVYWYRQLPEEGLKFMVYLQKENIIDESGMPKERFSAEFPKEGPSILRIQQVVRGDSAAYFCASSPRAGGTYEQYFGPGTRLTVT.